These 17 T cell receptor beta chains came from one sample sequenced in a study of blood T cell repertoires in COVID-19 (dated by TCRdb to the early 2020s). The library relied on the immunoSEQ multiplex PCR assay. The table comes from immuneACCESS by way of TCRdb, which keeps in-frame sequences with V and J called. Part of the clones is missing from these tables; in studies checked, under half for an unresolved V gene and the rest for unknown reasons. The sample has 300,000 to 400,000 clones on record, approximately 84% of them singletons. Jointly, the top ten make up roughly 1% of the sample. Sample: PBMCs or T cells enriched from blood (not recorded which). These receptors were taken from a woman in her twenties or thirties who had recovered from COVID-19.

The chain joins TRBV30 to TRBJ1-5; 7 positions match TRBD1. Germline V gives CDR1 GTSNPN, CDR2 SVGIG (reference sequence). The CDR3 sequence is 13 residues long. V shed 5 bases, J shed 7 bases, and the junction held 8 bases outside the gene matches. CDR3 in DNA: TGTGCCTGGGGGACAGATTCTAGGCAGCCCCAGCATTTT. It encodes CAWGTDSRQPQHF. The full variable domain, its missing parts supplied by reference TRBV30 and TRBJ1-5, is SQTIHQWPATLVQPVGSPLSLECTVEGTSNPNLYWYRQAAGRGLQLLFYSVGIGQISSEVPQNLSASRPQDRQFILSSKKLLLSDSGFYLCAWGTDSRQPQHFGDGTRLSIL.

The gene calls are TRBV15 and TRBJ1-2; D may be TRBD1 (6 bases). CDR3 length: 14 amino acids. Trimming removed 4 bases from V and 0 bases from J, with 9 bases in between. The V gene's germline CDR1 is LNHNV and CDR2 YYDKDF (reference sequence). CDR3 in amino acids: CATSTRTANYGYTF. The CDR3 coding sequence is TGTGCCACCAGCACACGGACAGCTAACTATGGCTACACCTTC.

The J gene is TRBJ1-6, the V gene TRBV5-4; 9 nucleotides match TRBD1. The V segment lost 3 bases and the J segment 0 bases; nucleotides outside the gene matches: 7. This CDR3 spans 18 amino acids. Germline CDR1 and CDR2: SGHNT and YYREEE (reference sequence). CDR3 nucleotide sequence: TGTGCCAGCAGCTCCCGGACAGGGGCGAGCTCCTATAATTCACCCCTCCACTTT. Its translation is CASSSRTGASSYNSPLHF.

The chain combines TRBV4-1 with TRBJ2-1; 8 bases fit TRBD2. The CDR3 loop spans 15 amino acids. The ends lost 0 bases at V and 5 bases at J; junction bases unmatched: 3. Germline loops: CDR1 MGHRA, CDR2 YSYEKL. DNA of the CDR3: TGCGCCAGCAGCCAAGAAGCGGGGGCCGACAATGAGCAGTTCTTC. This sequence encodes CASSQEAGADNEQFF.

The V gene is TRBV2, the J gene TRBJ2-3; the match to TRBD2 covers 8 bases. From germline, CDR1 is SNHLY and CDR2 FYNNEI. This CDR3 has 17 residues. With V trimmed by 3 bases and J by 0 bases, 8 bases remained unmatched. This CDR3 is CASSDWRGAPSTDTQYF. The CDR3 DNA follows: TGTGCCAGCAGTGATTGGCGGGGGGCACCTAGCACAGATACGCAGTATTTT.

This clone has more than one count but fewer than ten. V is TRBV27 and J is TRBJ1-1; the D gene is possibly TRBD1 (6 bases). The CDR3 sequence is 13 residues long. Germline CDR1 is MNHEY and CDR2 is SMNVEV (reference sequence). The germline V and J ends were trimmed by 5 bases and 3 bases, with 10 bases remaining between them. The CDR3 DNA reads as TGTGCCAGCAGTACCAAGGGGGACACTGAAGCTTTCTTT. As protein: CASSTKGDTEAFF.

V gene TRBV10-3 combines with J gene TRBJ2-7, with 10 bases fitting TRBD1. The V and J ends lost 5 bases and 3 bases, in that order; junction bases with no gene match: 7. CDR3 length: 15 residues. CDR1 and CDR2 from the germline V gene are ENHRY and SYGVKD. The CDR3: CAISKYGTGDYEQYF. CDR3 nucleotide sequence: TGTGCCATCAGTAAATACGGGACAGGGGACTACGAGCAGTACTTC.

This sequence joins TRBV27 and TRBJ2-3; D is perhaps TRBD2 (6 bases). Germline V CDR1 and CDR2: MNHEY, SMNVEV (reference sequence). CDR3 length equals 16 residues. Trimming removed 5 bases at V and 0 bases at J, with 15 bases between. This CDR3 is CASSTRGWTSTDTQYF. The CDR3 DNA sequence: TGTGCCAGCAGTACACGGGGGTGGACCAGCACAGATACGCAGTATTTT.

This chain connects TRBV7-9 to TRBJ2-5; weak D call: TRBD1 (5 bases). Germline V CDR1 and CDR2: SEHNR, FQNEAQ (reference sequence). V lost 1 base and J lost 3, with 6 bases in between. CDR3 length equals 13 residues. In DNA, the CDR3 is TGTGCCAGCAGCTTAGGGACAAAAGAGACCCAGTACTTC. It translates to CASSLGTKETQYF. Full variable domain (missing parts from reference TRBV7-9 and TRBJ2-5): DTGVSQNPRHKITKRGQNVTFRCDPISEHNRLYWYRQTLGQGPEFLTYFQNEAQLEKSRLLSDRFSAERPKGSFSTLEIQRTEQGDSAMYLCASSLGTKETQYFGPGTRLLVL.

The chain's CDR3 is CSASPGGDNEQFF. The CDR3 DNA is TGCAGTGCTAGTCCGGGAGGTGACAATGAGCAGTTCTTC. This chain connects TRBV20-1 to TRBJ2-1; 7 nucleotides agree with TRBD2. V trimming: 3 bases; J trimming: 5 bases; junction bases outside the gene matches: 4. The V gene's germline CDR1 is DFQATT and CDR2 SNEGSKA (reference sequence). This CDR3 contains 13 residues.

V is TRBV5-4 and J is TRBJ2-7, with D possibly matching TRBD1 (5 bases). Looked up from germline, CDR1 is SGHNT and CDR2 is YYREEE (reference sequence). V lost 3 bases to trimming and J lost 1 base, with 17 bases between them. The CDR3 totals 16 residues. CDR3 in amino acids: CASSSEAGRVSYEQYF. In DNA, the CDR3 is TGTGCCAGCAGCTCCGAGGCTGGCAGGGTTTCCTACGAGCAGTACTTC. Filled out from reference TRBV5-4 and TRBJ2-7, the complete variable domain reads ETGVTQSPTHLIKTRGQQVTLRCSSQSGHNTVSWYQQALGQGPQFIFQYYREEENGRGNFPPRFSGLQFPNYSSELNVNALELDDSALYLCASSSEAGRVSYEQYFGPGTRLTVT.

V gene TRBV29-1 combines with J gene TRBJ1-2, with 12 bases that match TRBD1. The CDR3 loop spans 16 amino acids. The V and J ends lost 6 bases and 7 bases, in that order; junction bases with no gene match: 15. CDR1 and CDR2 (germline): SQVTM, ANQGSEA. The CDR3 sequence: CSVDGTGGRSYAGYTF. CDR3 nucleotide sequence: TGCAGCGTGGACGGGACAGGGGGCCGAAGTTATGCTGGCTACACCTTC.

CDR3 loop: CASSQGGGNTEAFF. CDR3 coding DNA: TGTGCCTCCAGTCAGGGCGGGGGGAACACTGAAGCTTTCTTT. The V gene is TRBV10-3, the J gene TRBJ1-1; D may be TRBD1 (5 bases). Germline CDR1 and CDR2: ENHRY and SYGVKD. V was shortened by 11 bases and J by 1 base, with 17 bases between the two germline ends. The CDR3 is 14 residues long.

This clone was detected only a few times. One end of the junction does not line up with germline, which may come from a read error. The chain combines TRBV7-8 with TRBJ2-1, with TRBD1 identical over 7 bases. Per germline, CDR1 SGHVS and CDR2 FQNEAQ. The CDR3 contains 16 residues. CDR3 residues: CASSIAGGLGYNEQFF. The DNA of the CDR3 is TGTGCCAGCAGCATAGCAGGGGGTCTCGGGTACAATGAGCAGTTCTTC.

This chain connects TRBV28 to TRBJ2-5, with unresolved D. Germline CDR1 MDHEN, CDR2 SYDVKM. Trimming took 5 bases from V and 5 from J, leaving 9 bases between them. This CDR3 comprises 12 residues. The CDR3 protein is CASSATVETQYF. The CDR3 DNA follows: TGTGCCAGCAGTGCCACGGTGGAGACCCAGTACTTC.

This clone was recorded only once. The chain carries TRBV21-1 and TRBJ1-2; the table gives TRBD1 as D, unverified against the DNA. TRBV21-1 is reported as a pseudogene. This CDR3 has 17 amino acids. In nucleotides, the CDR3 is TGTGCCAGCAGCAAATTGGGCAGCACCTCCGCTAACTATGGCTACACCTTC. It is translated as CASSKLGSTSANYGYTF.

This clone was picked up one time. The genes are TRBV10-1 and TRBJ2-1; maybe TRBD2 (6 bases). CDR1 is WNHNN, CDR2 SYGVQD, per germline (reference sequence). The length of the CDR3 is 10 residues. This CDR3 is CARRGNEQFF. The CDR3 nucleotides are TGCGCTAGGAGGGGAAATGAGCAGTTCTTC.